This T cell receptor (beta chain) was recorded in a study of cytomegalovirus exposure and HLA in healthy donors listed by TCRdb under 2017. With regard to the full study: In an earlier analysis of approximately 640 of the donors, 276 Gb of sequence data and just under 120 million unique TCR beta sequences from 180 million or so T cells were reported. The study aimed to test whether signatures of past pathogen exposure could be identified by cataloging public T cell receptors. On average, 235,054 unique TCR beta nucleotide sequences were sequenced per donor among a few hundred genotyped donors of the cohort, with roughly 20% of those sequences being non-productive. A few DR-DQ haplotypes were treated as single units for association and clustering because of strong linkage in the cohort. All discovery cohort repertoires had been generated on a single sequencing platform. The number of typed donors differed by locus: about 620-640 for A, B, C, DRB1 and DQB1; 500 to 550 for DQA1; around 610 for DPA1; and roughly 470 for DPB1. A later genetic analysis used genome-wide SNP genotypes for about 55% of the 666 donors, treating that subset as a discovery cohort. Of the roughly 390 genotyped donors, 80% to 90% were placed in the genetic ancestry cluster associated with self-reported Caucasian donors. Along with the approximately 700-subject first cohort, a separate validation cohort of over a hundred different subjects was used. In an earlier analysis of more than 550 of the donors, high-throughput TCR beta sequencing was used to judge whether each TCR beta V gene segment behaved as functional or pseudogenic. Donor age, sex, ethnicity and CMV serostatus were compiled together with the repertoire data. A later analysis re-examined previously published TCR beta repertoires from just over 650 donors and added high-resolution HLA genotyping to investigate patterns of TCR occurrence. An early release that covered fewer than 800 HLA-typed donors contained around 330 gigabases of sequencing data and tens of millions of unique TCR sequences. To predict cytomegalovirus infection status, the study brought together high-throughput TCR immunosequencing, statistical association of individual TCRs with disease status, and machine learning. Rather than drawing on any new phenotypic data, the later analysis identified candidate immune exposures from TCR beta sequences and the way those sequences occurred across donors. The study used immunosequencing to profile the T cell repertoires of several hundred subjects and linked those repertoires to cytomegalovirus serostatus. HLA typing included class I and class II loci at four-digit resolution. Results and caveats for the whole study, not just this receptor: In a later genetic analysis, a missense DCLRE1C variant was associated with V-gene and J-gene trimming of TCR beta chains, and the association was replicated in an independent cohort. Only TCR beta chains were sequenced in this cohort, and the absence of alpha or paired-chain data limited detectable features. Compared with equally common non-associated chains, HLA-associated TCR beta chains in a later analysis were more clonally expanded and had lower generation probabilities. According to the authors, the approach could potentially be generalized to other disease states and immunological phenotypes. Fewer than 20 rarely observed V segments, including chromosome 9 orphons, were excluded from the earlier analysis of about 610 of the donors because counts were too low. A total of 150 to 200 TCR beta chains were listed by the study as associated with cytomegalovirus. In a later analysis, several top co-occurrence clusters were reported to appear linked to parvovirus B19, influenza, CMV and Epstein-Barr virus. Linkage disequilibrium might explain the correlated functional status among segregating V segments, but an unknown experimental factor could not be excluded. Most CMV-associated TCR beta chains appeared to be HLA-restricted in a later analysis, and the HLA associations seemed to be driven largely by CMV exposure. In both the original and validation cohorts, the classifier was reported to diagnose cytomegalovirus status with high specificity and sensitivity. Across donors, most TCR sequences were observed very rarely, whereas some public TCRs were present in many individuals. A group of highly shared sequence variants was considered likely to be a technical artifact of the sequencing pipeline. Because some donors lacked HLA typing at each locus, the association tests relied only on the typed subset. Some IMGT-functional V segments, including TRBV6-2 and TRBV6-3, could not be told apart with the 87-base-pair reads, so those segments were excluded. Compared with the roughly 720-donor mean, donors in an Asian-associated ancestry cluster had fewer N-insertions in productive TCRs, according to a later genetic analysis. Strong co-occurrence of HLA alleles, especially DR and DQ, made assigning TCR associations to individual alleles difficult. In vitro tests confirmed that a few of the cytomegalovirus-associated TCR beta chains recognize cytomegalovirus antigens. Specific HLA alleles were associated with 18,000 or so TCR beta sequences at a false discovery rate of 0.05 in a later analysis. Sequencing depth was assumed to be roughly uniform across donors in the presence/absence analyses, though that assumption may not hold. In a later analysis, TCR association rates were found to vary across HLA loci, with the most associated TCRs seen for DRB1 alleles and the fewest for HLA-C alleles. An earlier analysis of around 540 of the donors showed that most TCR beta V segments appeared in productive rearrangements either about 87% or about 30% of the time, which broadly matched IMGT annotations. A further reported finding was that TCR beta sequences accurately predicted the HLA-A and HLA-B alleles for most subjects in the first cohort. The only immune exposure information available for the cohort was CMV serostatus.

The method behind the library was the immunoSEQ multiplex PCR assay. A mixture of 60 forward primers for TCR Vbeta segments and 13 reverse primers for TCR Jbeta segments was used in the multiplex PCR. The CDR3 region of rearranged TCR beta genes was amplified from genomic DNA with a multiplex PCR assay. The Illumina HiSeq System was used to sequence the amplified TCR beta libraries as 87-base-pair reads. As for how the authors treated the data: In a later analysis, about 80 million unique TCR beta chains were counted across the 650 to 750 repertoires, and around 11 million of these chains were shared by at least two donors. A nearest-neighbor algorithm error-corrected the raw reads and collapsed the reads into unique sequences, merging closely related sequences to remove PCR and sequencing errors. V, D and J gene segments were assigned by aligning CDR3 sequences to IMGT reference sequences. For a sequence to be retained, at least a six-nucleotide match to both a V gene segment and a J gene segment was required. Rearrangements were called productive when the CDR3 lacked stop codons and stayed in frame with V and J; all others were non-productive. CDR3 was defined according to IMGT convention as the region running from the second conserved V-encoded cysteine to the conserved J-encoded phenylalanine. The earlier analysis of about 560 of the donors excluded any sequence lacking an unambiguous match to a single V gene segment. An earlier analysis of just under 600 of the donors called V segments functional above 56.7% productive rearrangements and segregating when the between-donor standard deviation exceeded 5%. To diagnose cytomegalovirus status from the catalog of TCR beta chain sequences, a statistical classification framework was built. In a later analysis, V and J genes were assigned by comparing TCR nucleotide sequences against IMGT/GENE-DB human TR gene sequences. Using the TCRdist pipeline, a later analysis assigned CDR3 sequences along with most-parsimonious VDJ recombination scenarios. A later analysis defined each TCR beta chain by its CDR3 amino acid sequence plus V-gene family, and excluded reads lacking a unique V-gene family. In a later analysis, 500 to 700 highly shared, low-generation-probability nucleotide sequences were removed to address suspected cross-contamination and a sequencing artifact. A later analysis calculated a clonal expansion index for each public chain from normalized within-repertoire ranks of inferred template counts. In a later analysis, generation probabilities were computed with a VDJ recombination model fitted to out-of-frame rearrangements, and the resulting probabilities were checked against IGoR. A later analysis scored TCR-TCR, TCR-HLA and TCR-CMV co-occurrence with hypergeometric tests, applying a repertoire-size bias correction to TCR pairs. False discovery rates were estimated in a later analysis by permuting HLA or CMV assignments 20 times. A later analysis grouped co-occurring TCRs with DBSCAN, adding TCRdist sequence similarity when clustering within HLA-allele-positive subsets. Repertoires with fewer than 30,000 or more than 120,000 public chains were left out of co-occurrence clustering, as were a few repertoires with anomalous nucleotide sharing. TCRdb retrieved this table from immuneACCESS and kept in-frame rearrangements only. Not all clones are present; in checked studies, unresolved V genes account for under half, and no reason is known for the remainder. V, J and clone size reflect that table, while D and trimming were determined from the DNA. The sample table lists 100,000 to 150,000 clones, approximately 80% of them with a count of one. The ten largest clones represent roughly 2.5% of the sample.

On this clone itself: Its antigen remains undetermined. No base quality information exists; no much larger clone differs at one position.

The cohort was made up of approximately 670 healthy bone marrow donors. All cohort members were sampled while nominally healthy, although unrecorded immune exposures were likely present. The donor was CMV seropositive and belonged to the group of 250 to 350 seropositive cohort members. A peripheral blood sample was provided by each donor, and peripheral blood mononuclear cells were used for TCR beta sequencing. The Qiagen DNeasy Blood Extraction Kit was used to extract genomic DNA from the blood cell samples. CDR1 SGHTA and CDR2 FQGNSA are derived from the germline V gene. Reading from cysteine to phenylalanine, the CDR3 counts 13 amino acids. The CDR3 DNA has 39 bases and is translated from base 1. Trimming leaves V shorter by 5 bases and J shorter by 8 bases, with the junction holding 7 bases beyond the gene matches.

This sequence was found in a woman aged 40 to 55 in good health and CMV-seropositive. The chain couples TRBV7-2 to TRBJ2-7; 9 of the junction bases match TRBD2. The source material was PBMCs. DNA sequence: TGTGCCAGCAGCCTAAACGGACTAGCGCAGCAGTACTTC. Translated, it gives CASSLNGLAQQYF.